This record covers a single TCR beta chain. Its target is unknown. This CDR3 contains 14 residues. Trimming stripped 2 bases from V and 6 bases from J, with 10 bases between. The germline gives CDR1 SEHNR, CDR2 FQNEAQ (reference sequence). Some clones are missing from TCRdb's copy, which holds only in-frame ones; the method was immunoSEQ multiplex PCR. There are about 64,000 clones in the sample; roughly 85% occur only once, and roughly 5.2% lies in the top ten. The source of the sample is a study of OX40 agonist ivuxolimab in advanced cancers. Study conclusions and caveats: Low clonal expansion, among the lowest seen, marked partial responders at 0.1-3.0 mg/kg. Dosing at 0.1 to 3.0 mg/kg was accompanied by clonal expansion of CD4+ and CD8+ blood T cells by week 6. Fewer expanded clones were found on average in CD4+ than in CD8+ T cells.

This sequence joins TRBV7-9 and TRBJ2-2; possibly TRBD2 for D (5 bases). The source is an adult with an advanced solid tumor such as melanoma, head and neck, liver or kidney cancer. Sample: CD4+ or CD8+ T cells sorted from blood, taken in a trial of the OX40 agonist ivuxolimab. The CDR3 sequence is CASSLMAGAGELFF. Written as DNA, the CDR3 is TGTGCCAGCAGCTTAATGGCGGGCGCCGGGGAGCTGTTTTTT.